The source of this T cell receptor beta chain is a study of T cell responses to AZD1222 COVID-19 vaccine. CDR3 length: 17 residues. Germline loops: CDR1 LGHNA, CDR2 YSLEER. V was trimmed by 4 bases and J by 5 bases, leaving 21 bases between them. Study outcomes and limitations: Spike-specific TCR breadth and depth were elevated following two AZD1222 doses. Reportedly, close to half of spike-specific TCRs are directed against unmutated variant regions. Donor demographics were predominantly white British with a female majority; clonal diversity may be underestimated.

Comments on this clone: Its antigen is unknown.

Method: immunoSEQ multiplex PCR; TCRdb's copy keeps in-frame clones and lacks some. Here the sample spans about 66,000 clones, 70% to 80% being singletons. The chain is built from TRBV4-3 and TRBJ2-1; perhaps TRBD2 as D (7 bases). The clonotype comes from an adult in good health. The sequenced sample was peripheral blood, obtained on day 0 of MenACWY control vaccination. The CDR3 sequence: CASSLGAGRGVDNEQFF. In DNA form, the CDR3 reads TGCGCCAGCAGCCTAGGGGCTGGGAGGGGGGTTGACAATGAGCAGTTCTTC.